Listed below are T cell receptor beta chains from one sample, sequenced in a study of T cells in Graves' hyperthyroidism and ophthalmopathy. TCRdb analysed the multiplex PCR reads with MiXCR anew, one entry per CDR3 protein. Of about 290,000 distinct CDR3 sequences in the sample, roughly 15% were seen once. The sequenced sample consisted of blood. These receptors were obtained from a woman aged 40 to 50 with Graves' hyperthyroidism. Both conserved end residues are part of each CDR3. A D gene is named only where the DNA matches it firmly. Not every row has a clone size; where given, it reads once, few, many or a size class.

d_gene: .; v_gene: TRBV3-1; j_gene: TRBJ1-1; abundance: many; CDR3aa: CASSQESLTEAFF; CDR3nt: TGTGCCAGCAGCCAAGAAAGCCTCACTGAAGCTTTCTTT
d_gene: .; v_gene: TRBV3-1; j_gene: TRBJ2-6; abundance: few; CDR3aa: CASSQFTLSGANVLTF; CDR3nt: TGTGCCAGCAGCCAATTCACCCTCTCTGGGGCCAACGTCCTGACTTTC
d_gene: .; v_gene: TRBV11-3; j_gene: TRBJ2-7; abundance: few; CDR3aa: CASSANGAARAQYF; CDR3nt: TGTGCCAGCAGCGCAAATGGGGCTGCTCGAGCGCAGTACTTC
d_gene: TRBD2; v_gene: TRBV7-9; j_gene: TRBJ2-1; abundance: .; CDR3aa: CASSPGTSEYNEQFF; CDR3nt: TGTGCCAGCAGCCCAGGGACTAGCGAGTACAATGAGCAGTTCTTC
d_gene: .; v_gene: TRBV5-1; j_gene: TRBJ2-2; abundance: .; CDR3aa: CASSPGLTTGELLF; CDR3nt: TGCGCCAGCAGCCCAGGGCTGACCACCGGGGAGCTGCTTTTT
d_gene: TRBD2; v_gene: TRBV6-1; j_gene: TRBJ2-1; abundance: .; CDR3aa: CASKWSSGRARWNEQFF; CDR3nt: TGTGCCAGCAAGTGGTCGAGCGGGAGAGCAAGGTGGAATGAGCAGTTCTTC
d_gene: .; v_gene: TRBV9; j_gene: TRBJ2-1; abundance: few; CDR3aa: CASSVGGGVSEQFF; CDR3nt: TGTGCCAGCAGCGTAGGAGGGGGGGTCTCTGAGCAGTTCTTC
d_gene: .; v_gene: TRBV6-1; j_gene: TRBJ1-1; abundance: many; CDR3aa: CASSDRHPNTEAFF; CDR3nt: TGTGCCAGCAGTGATCGACACCCGAACACTGAAGCTTTCTTT
d_gene: TRBD1; v_gene: TRBV2; j_gene: TRBJ1-2; abundance: .; CDR3aa: CASNQGALGYTF; CDR3nt: TGTGCCAGCAACCAGGGGGCTCTTGGCTACACCTTC
d_gene: TRBD2; v_gene: TRBV10-3; j_gene: TRBJ2-1; abundance: few; CDR3aa: CAISGLADNNEQFF; CDR3nt: TGTGCCATCAGCGGCCTAGCGGATAACAATGAGCAGTTCTTC
d_gene: .; v_gene: TRBV7-9; j_gene: TRBJ2-1; abundance: few; CDR3aa: CASSSRAKDNEQFF; CDR3nt: TGTGCCAGCAGCTCTAGAGCGAAGGACAATGAGCAGTTCTTC
d_gene: TRBD2; v_gene: TRBV7-9; j_gene: TRBJ2-7; abundance: many; CDR3aa: CASSLFAGGTYEQYF; CDR3nt: TGTGCCAGCAGCTTATTTGCGGGAGGGACCTACGAGCAGTACTTC
d_gene: TRBD2; v_gene: TRBV20-1; j_gene: TRBJ2-1; abundance: many; CDR3aa: CSARDWGTAGEKGNEQFF; CDR3nt: TGCAGTGCTAGAGATTGGGGGACGGCGGGAGAGAAGGGAAATGAGCAGTTCTTC
d_gene: .; v_gene: TRBV5-4; j_gene: TRBJ2-3; abundance: few; CDR3aa: CASSLDSGGTDTQYF; CDR3nt: TGTGCCAGCAGCTTGGATTCGGGAGGCACAGATACGCAGTATTTT
d_gene: .; v_gene: TRBV2; j_gene: TRBJ1-2; abundance: many; CDR3aa: CASRDSFNYGYTF; CDR3nt: TGTGCCAGCAGGGACAGCTTTAACTATGGCTACACCTTC
d_gene: TRBD2; v_gene: TRBV11-2; j_gene: TRBJ2-7; abundance: many; CDR3aa: CASSPGTSATYEQYF; CDR3nt: TGTGCCAGCAGCCCCGGGACTAGCGCAACCTACGAGCAGTACTTC
d_gene: .; v_gene: TRBV7-2; j_gene: TRBJ1-5; abundance: many; CDR3aa: CASSLVQFNQPQHF; CDR3nt: TGTGCCAGCAGCTTGGTTCAGTTTAATCAGCCCCAGCATTTT
d_gene: .; v_gene: TRBV24-1; j_gene: TRBJ2-2; abundance: many; CDR3aa: CATSDRDRSNTGELFF; CDR3nt: TGTGCCACCAGTGACCGGGACCGATCGAACACCGGGGAGCTGTTTTTT
d_gene: TRBD1; v_gene: TRBV6-2/TRBV6-3; j_gene: TRBJ2-4; abundance: few; CDR3aa: CASSRGTGGDIQYF; CDR3nt: TGTGCCAGCAGTCGAGGGACAGGGGGAGACATTCAGTACTTC
d_gene: TRBD1; v_gene: TRBV7-7; j_gene: TRBJ2-2; abundance: .; CDR3aa: CASSPGTGAPGELFF; CDR3nt: TGTGCTAGCAGCCCCGGGACAGGGGCCCCCGGGGAGCTGTTTTTT
d_gene: .; v_gene: TRBV6-2/TRBV6-3; j_gene: TRBJ1-1; abundance: many; CDR3aa: CASSYSISGGNTEAFF; CDR3nt: TGTGCCAGCAGTTACTCCATATCGGGGGGCAACACTGAAGCTTTCTTT
d_gene: .; v_gene: TRBV7-2; j_gene: TRBJ1-1; abundance: many; CDR3aa: CASSFGVGTEAFF; CDR3nt: TGTGCCAGCAGCTTTGGGGTAGGGACTGAAGCTTTCTTT
d_gene: TRBD1; v_gene: TRBV2; j_gene: TRBJ1-2; abundance: many; CDR3aa: CASRPGQGGHGYTF; CDR3nt: TGTGCCAGCAGGCCGGGACAGGGGGGGCATGGCTACACCTTC
d_gene: TRBD1; v_gene: TRBV7-3; j_gene: TRBJ2-1; abundance: many; CDR3aa: CASSPLPNRGGNEQFF; CDR3nt: TGTGCCAGCAGCCCACTCCCCAACAGGGGTGGCAATGAGCAGTTCTTC
d_gene: TRBD1; v_gene: TRBV6-1; j_gene: TRBJ2-5; abundance: .; CDR3aa: CASSDVRDREILYF; CDR3nt: TGTGCCAGCAGTGATGTCCGGGACAGGGAAATCCTCTACTTC
d_gene: .; v_gene: TRBV9; j_gene: TRBJ1-1; abundance: few; CDR3aa: CASSPSFGQINTEAFF; CDR3nt: TGTGCCAGCAGCCCCTCCTTTGGACAGATAAACACTGAAGCTTTCTTT